This is a list of T cell receptor beta chains from one sample in a study of spatial heterogeneity in lung cancer. Each CDR3 protein gets one entry after TCRdb re-called the 5' RACE reads with MiXCR. In the table there are 11,000 or so distinct CDR3 sequences, about 3.8% of which are singletons. The sample consisted of PBMCs, taken at surgery. The receptors were gathered from a female donor with early-stage non-small cell lung cancer. Each CDR3 is given with its conserved first and last residue. D genes are given only for firm matches. Rows may omit the clone size; those that give it use once, few, many or a size class.

D	V	length	size	J	DNA	CDR3
TRBD2	TRBV7-2	16	many	TRBJ2-4	TGTGCCAGCAGCTCCCACGCCAGCGGGGCTACAAACATTCAGTACTTC	CASSSHASGATNIQYF
TRBD1	TRBV7-2	15	many	TRBJ2-1	TGTGCCAGCAGCCCTGGACAGGGGTCCTACAATGAGCAGTTCTTC	CASSPGQGSYNEQFF
TRBD1	TRBV27	14	many	TRBJ1-5	TGTGCCAGTTCACAGGGGGCGGGCAATCAGCCCCAGCATTTT	CASSQGAGNQPQHF
TRBD1	TRBV27	15	many	TRBJ2-7	TGTGCCAGCAGTTTATCGGGACAGGGATCCTACGAGCAGTACTTC	CASSLSGQGSYEQYF
.	TRBV5-1	15	many	TRBJ1-1	TGCGCCAGCAGCTTATTTGGGAGAGGGGACACTGAAGCTTTCTTT	CASSLFGRGDTEAFF
.	TRBV27	16	many	TRBJ2-7	TGTGCCAGCAGTTTCAACGGGGTTACTAGCTCCTACGAGCAGTACTTC	CASSFNGVTSSYEQYF
.	TRBV10-3	13	many	TRBJ2-3	TGTGCCATCAGTGACCGGGACACGGTTTCGCAGTATTTT	CAISDRDTVSQYF
TRBD2	TRBV12-3/TRBV12-4	15	many	TRBJ2-5	TGTGCCAGCAGTTCCGGCGGGAGGGGCTGGGAGACCCAGTACTTC	CASSSGGRGWETQYF
.	TRBV7-2	15	many	TRBJ2-5	TGTGCCAGCAGCCCCGTCCGGGGGCCTCAAGAGACCCAGTACTTC	CASSPVRGPQETQYF
.	TRBV5-1	15	many	TRBJ2-7	TGCGCCAGCACCCCGGGGGGACAGAGCTCCTACGAGCAGTACTTC	CASTPGGQSSYEQYF
.	TRBV6-1	17	many	TRBJ1-3	TGTGCCAGCAGTGAAGCCCACGGAGGGGCTTCTGGAAACACCATATATTTT	CASSEAHGGASGNTIYF
.	TRBV20-1	14	many	TRBJ2-7	TGCAGTGCTAGTACCCCAATGGTTAGCTACGAGCAGTACTTC	CSASTPMVSYEQYF
TRBD2	TRBV10-2	16	.	TRBJ2-2	TGCGCCAGCAGTGGAGGTAGCGGGACGAACACCGGGGAGCTGTTTTTT	CASSGGSGTNTGELFF
.	TRBV7-3	15	many	TRBJ2-1	TGTGCCAGCAGCCCGTCCGCGGCGGGACTCTCAATCCCGTTCTTC	CASSPSAAGLSIPFF
.	TRBV5-1	11	few	TRBJ2-7	TGCGCCAGCAGCTGGGGCTACGAGCAGTACTTC	CASSWGYEQYF
TRBD1	TRBV12-3/TRBV12-4	14	few	TRBJ1-5	TGTGCCAGCAGCGAGACAGGGGCCGTTCAGCCCCAGCATTTT	CASSETGAVQPQHF
.	TRBV7-9	15	many	TRBJ1-1	TGTGCCAGCAGCAGGGGGACGGTCATGAACACTGAAGCTTTCTTT	CASSRGTVMNTEAFF
.	TRBV5-1	12	many	TRBJ2-1	TGCGCCAGCAGCTCTACAGGAAATGAGCAGTTCTTC	CASSSTGNEQFF
TRBD1	TRBV5-1	14	many	TRBJ1-2	TGCGCCAGCAGCGCGTTTACAGGGGGCGATGGCTACACCTTC	CASSAFTGGDGYTF
.	TRBV3-1	17	many	TRBJ1-5	TGTGCCAGCAGCCAGGGGGGCCCCAGGAGTGGATATCAGCCCCAGCATTTT	CASSQGGPRSGYQPQHF
TRBD2	TRBV7-2	16	many	TRBJ2-4	TGTGCCAGCAGCCCCCGGGGTAGCGGGGGGATCAACATTCAGTACTTC	CASSPRGSGGINIQYF
.	TRBV7-9	15	many	TRBJ2-5	TGTGCCAGCAGCCAGGGGGGGAGAGGACAAGAGACCCAGTACTTC	CASSQGGRGQETQYF
.	TRBV12-3/TRBV12-4	12	many	TRBJ2-1	TGTGCCAGCAGTTTCCTGCAAGGTGAGCAGTTCTTC	CASSFLQGEQFF
TRBD2	TRBV29-1	13	many	TRBJ2-7	TGCAGCGTAGGGGTGGCTAGCGGGAACGAGCAGTACTTC	CSVGVASGNEQYF
.	TRBV18	14	many	TRBJ1-2	TGTGCCAGCTCCCCGGATACCTCTAACTATGGCTACACCTTC	CASSPDTSNYGYTF
.	TRBV28	13	medium-sized	TRBJ2-7	TGTGCCAGCACCTTGGACGGAGCCTACGAGCAGTACTTC	CASTLDGAYEQYF
.	TRBV6-5	13	many	TRBJ2-7	TGTGCCAGCAGTTCCCCAAGACAGGACGACAGGTACTTC	CASSSPRQDDRYF
.	TRBV5-6	13	few	TRBJ2-5	TGTGCCAGCAGCCCGGACTACCAAGAGACCCAGTACTTC	CASSPDYQETQYF
TRBD1	TRBV28	16	few	TRBJ2-4	TGTGCCAGCAGCCCGACAGGGGGCCTAGCCAAAAACATTCAGTACTTC	CASSPTGGLAKNIQYF
.	TRBV2	15	.	TRBJ2-1	TGTGCCAGCAGTGAATGGTCGGGATTATACAATGAGCAGTTCTTC	CASSEWSGLYNEQFF
.	TRBV20-1	14	many	TRBJ1-2	TGCAGTGCTAGTACCGAGGGGCCTAACTATGGCTACACCTTC	CSASTEGPNYGYTF
.	TRBV10-3	13	.	TRBJ2-3	TGTGCCATCAGTGATCTAACGGCAGATACGCAGTATTTT	CAISDLTADTQYF
.	TRBV6-1	15	medium-sized	TRBJ2-1	TGTGCCAGCAGTGTAGGAAGGAGGTCTGGTTACGAGCAGTTCTTC	CASSVGRRSGYEQFF
.	TRBV18	15	few	TRBJ2-2	TGTGCCAGCTCACTGGACCGCGCGAACACCGGGGAGCTGTTTTTT	CASSLDRANTGELFF